Following are 5 T cell receptor beta chains from one sample sequenced in a study of identical twins. TCRdb recomputed calls from the 5' RACE reads with MiXCR, one row per CDR3 protein. The repertoire holds more than 400,000 distinct CDR3 sequences, with approximately 14% as singletons. The same specimen was also included in a second study, on yellow fever vaccine responses in identical twins.

The sample comprised CD4+ T cells sorted from blood. Receptors originate from a woman between 18 and 30 years old in good health.

This rearrangement joins TRBV24-1 to TRBJ2-1; TRBD2 might be the D (7 bases). The CDR3 is made up of 14 amino acids. Germline V gene lookup returns CDR1 KGHDR and CDR2 SFDVKD. With 4 bases removed from V and 9 bases from J, the gap between germline ends came to 15 bases. The CDR3 sequence: CATSEGGGLGEQFF. CDR3 sequence (DNA): TGTGCCACCAGTGAAGGGGGAGGGCTGGGTGAGCAGTTCTTC.

This clonotype has at least ten counts. V is TRBV10-3 and J is TRBJ2-7; 8 bases align to TRBD1. The V gene's germline CDR1 is ENHRY and CDR2 SYGVKD. V shed 0 bases, J shed 2 bases, and the junction held 6 bases outside the gene matches. The CDR3 has 16 amino acids. CDR3 in DNA: TGTGCCATCAGTGAGTCCTCCGGGACAGGCCCCTACGAGCAGTACTTC. It is translated as CAISESSGTGPYEQYF.

This chain joins TRBV28 and TRBJ2-7, with 10 bases that match TRBD1. The germline V gene has CDR1 MDHEN and CDR2 SYDVKM. The length of the CDR3 is 14 residues. The junction had 8 bases not matched to a gene; V was cut back by 5 bases and J by 7 bases. The CDR3 protein is CASSPRTGGWEQYV. The CDR3 coding sequence is TGTGCCAGCAGTCCAAGGACAGGGGGTTGGGAGCAGTACGTC.

The chain recombines TRBV20-1 with TRBJ1-2; D gene uncertain. V was clipped by 3 bases and J by 2 bases, with 10 bases between them. The CDR3 is 13 amino acids. Germline V gene sequence: CDR1 DFQATT, CDR2 SNEGSKA (reference sequence). Here the CDR3 DNA reads TGCAGTGCTAGCCCGCTCGGGAACTATGGCTACACCTTC. Amino acids: CSASPLGNYGYTF.

This clonotype was counted at least ten times. The rearrangement uses TRBV5-1 and TRBJ2-1; TRBD2 aligns across 11 bases. The CDR3 has 19 amino acids. With 1 base clipped from V and 0 bases from J, the junction kept 9 bases outside the gene matches. Germline loops: CDR1 SGHRS, CDR2 YFSETQ. DNA for the CDR3: TGCGCCAGCAGCTTGACCCTAGCGGGAGGTTTGAGCTCCTACAATGAGCAGTTCTTC. It encodes CASSLTLAGGLSSYNEQFF.